Presented here are 27 T cell receptor beta chains from one specimen sequenced in a study of PD-1 blockade in classical Hodgkin lymphoma (dated by TCRdb to about 2020). Taken with the paper, the label for time point translates to: cycle 2 day 1 (C2D1) of nivolumab. Every trial patient had relapsed after autologous stem cell transplantation, and cohorts A, B and C differed in prior brentuximab vedotin exposure. Library prep was done by the immunoSEQ multiplex PCR assay. TCRdb retrieved this table from immuneACCESS and kept in-frame rearrangements only. Not all clones are present; in checked studies, unresolved V genes account for under half, and no reason is known for the remainder. This sample holds more than 13,000 clones; around 82% were observed only once. The top ten clones comprise 25% of the sample. This specimen consisted of peripheral blood mononuclear cells (PBMCs), obtained before the second cycle of nivolumab. These receptors originate from a human donor with classical Hodgkin lymphoma.

The genes are TRBV7-9 and TRBJ1-4; D unclear. This CDR3 has 14 amino acids. The V end was cut by 8 bases, the J end by 8 bases, with 18 bases between. Germline-derived CDR1 and CDR2 are SEHNR and FQNEAQ (reference sequence). The CDR3 loop reads CASGTFASGEKLFF. As DNA, the CDR3 is TGTGCCAGCGGCACTTTTGCGTCTGGGGAAAAACTGTTTTTT.

The chain carries TRBV19 and TRBJ2-1, with 11 bases lining up with TRBD2. Trimming at V came to 5 bases and at J to 10 bases, leaving 4 bases not matched to a gene. This CDR3 has 13 residues. Germline assignment: CDR1 LNHDA and CDR2 SQIVND (reference sequence). CDR3 in DNA: TGTGCCAGTAGTTTTCGGACTAGCGGGGAGCAGTTCTTC. Its protein is CASSFRTSGEQFF.

This chain uses TRBV7-9 with TRBJ2-3; possible D gene TRBD2, 6 bases. V gave up 1 base and J gave up 2 bases, with 7 bases separating them. Germline V gene lookup returns CDR1 SEHNR and CDR2 FQNEAQ (reference sequence). The CDR3 totals 14 residues. CDR3 protein: CASSLGTITDTQYF. The CDR3 DNA reads TGTGCCAGCAGCTTAGGGACTATCACAGATACGCAGTATTTT.

This chain connects TRBV11-2 to TRBJ2-2; unclear D gene. Germline-derived CDR1 and CDR2 are SGHAT and FQNNGV. This CDR3 is 14 amino acids long. The V and J ends lost 5 bases and 2 bases respectively, with 9 bases between them. CDR3 sequence: CASSPLRNTGELFF. The CDR3 DNA follows: TGTGCCAGCAGCCCTCTAAGAAACACCGGGGAGCTGTTTTTT.

This chain uses TRBV27 with TRBJ2-7; TRBD1 matches at 8 bases. Germline trimming cut 1 base from V and 6 bases from J; bases unmatched to any gene: 14. The CDR3 runs 17 residues. Germline CDR1 is MNHEY and CDR2 is SMNVEV (reference sequence). The CDR3 protein is CASSLFVGQGGSSEQYF. CDR3 in DNA: TGTGCCAGCAGTTTATTTGTCGGACAGGGAGGATCAAGCGAGCAGTACTTC.

The chain carries TRBV7-2 and TRBJ2-4; the match to TRBD1 covers 8 bases. J lost 1 base, V lost 1 base, and 12 bases had no gene match. The CDR3 loop spans 19 amino acids. Per the germline V gene, CDR1 is SGHTA and CDR2 is FQGNSA. In DNA form, the CDR3 reads TGTGCCAGCAGCTTAGGCCCCTCACAGGGGGTGTCGGCCAAAAACATTCAGTACTTC. Its protein product is CASSLGPSQGVSAKNIQYF.

The V gene is TRBV28, the J gene TRBJ1-1; no definite D call. This CDR3 spans 12 amino acids. The V end lost 7 bases, the J end lost 1 base, and 7 bases lay between the germline ends. The germline V gene has CDR1 MDHEN and CDR2 SYDVKM. The CDR3 loop is CASKLTNTEAFF. In nucleotides, the CDR3 is TGTGCCAGCAAGCTAACGAACACTGAAGCTTTCTTT.

The chain recombines TRBV15 with TRBJ1-4; weak D call: TRBD1 (6 bases). Trimming shortened V by 1 base and J by 7 bases, and 19 bases separated the two germline ends. The CDR3 runs to 17 residues. The germline V gene has CDR1 LNHNV and CDR2 YYDKDF (reference sequence). CDR3 DNA sequence: TGTGCCACCAGCAGAGGCGGGACAAGGGGTGGGGTTGAAAAACTGTTTTTT. As protein: CATSRGGTRGGVEKLFF.

The CDR3 loop reads CASSPGQGRGKAFF. The CDR3 coding sequence is TGTGCCAGCAGCCCTGGACAGGGGCGAGGGAAAGCTTTCTTT. This sequence joins TRBV9 and TRBJ1-1; TRBD1 aligns across 9 bases. This CDR3 has 14 residues. Looked up from germline, CDR1 is SGDLS and CDR2 is YYNGEE. The V and J ends lost 4 bases and 9 bases, in that order; junction bases with no gene match: 10.

V usage is TRBV7-2 and J usage is TRBJ1-1, with D uncertain. The V end lost 7 bases, the J end lost 0 bases, and 15 bases lay between the germline ends. The germline CDR1 and CDR2 sequences are SGHTA and FQGNSA. CDR3 length: 15 amino acids. CDR3 sequence (DNA): TGTGCCAGCACCTCCTTAGTAACACTGAACACTGAAGCTTTCTTT. Protein sequence: CASTSLVTLNTEAFF.

This chain connects TRBV2 to TRBJ2-6; D remains unclear. CDR3 size: 17 residues. The germline V gene has CDR1 SNHLY and CDR2 FYNNEI. Deletions cut 7 bases from V and 0 bases from J, with 16 bases between. The CDR3 bases are TGTGCCAGCACGCCGGGCAGACAAGGCTCTGGGGCCAACGTCCTGACTTTC. The encoded protein is CASTPGRQGSGANVLTF.

This clone was picked up a small number of times. CDR3 sequence (DNA): TGCGCCAGCAGCCAAGAGGGTCGAATAACTGGTGGGACCCAGTACTTC. It encodes CASSQEGRITGGTQYF. The chain links TRBV4-1 to TRBJ2-5; D ambiguous. The CDR3 contains 16 residues. Trimming removed 0 bases from V and 7 bases from J, with 18 bases in between. Germline V gene lookup returns CDR1 MGHRA and CDR2 YSYEKL.

This clone was counted once. The chain links TRBV7-6 to TRBJ1-6, with TRBD1 matching over 9 bases. Germline CDR1 is SGHVS and CDR2 is FNYEAQ. The CDR3 is 14 amino acids. The V segment lost 5 bases and the J segment 11 bases; nucleotides outside the gene matches: 7. The CDR3 spells CASSQGQGRTPLHF. CDR3 coding DNA: TGTGCCAGCAGCCAAGGACAGGGGAGGACACCCCTCCACTTT. The full variable domain, with the rest looked up from reference TRBV7-6 and TRBJ1-6, is GAGVSQSPRYKVTKRGQDVALRCDPISGHVSLYWYRQALGQGPEFLTYFNYEAQQDKSGLPNDRFSAERPEGSISTLTIQRTEQRDSAMYRCASSQGQGRTPLHFGNGTRLTVT.

This chain uses TRBV5-1 with TRBJ1-6; D gene unclear. V was clipped by 0 bases and J by 4 bases, with 5 bases between them. The length of the CDR3 is 14 residues. CDR1 SGHRS and CDR2 YFSETQ come from the germline V gene. In nucleotides, the CDR3 is TGCGCCAGCAGCTTGGACCAATATAATTCACCCCTCCACTTT. It encodes CASSLDQYNSPLHF.

V and J are TRBV4-1 and TRBJ1-2, with 8 bases fitting TRBD1. J lost 6 bases, V lost 0 bases, and 6 bases had no gene match. The CDR3 totals 15 residues. The germline CDR1 and CDR2 sequences are MGHRA and YSYEKL. CDR3 region: CASSQEHRGSHGYTF. The CDR3 coding sequence is TGCGCCAGCAGCCAAGAGCACAGGGGGTCCCATGGCTACACCTTC.

This chain joins TRBV18 and TRBJ2-2, with TRBD2 matching 7 bases. Germline V CDR1 and CDR2: KGHSH, LQKENI. This CDR3 comprises 15 residues. Trimming removed 2 bases from V and 4 bases from J; junction bases left unmatched: 4. The CDR3 nucleotides read TGTGCCAGCTCACCAAGAGTAGCGGGCACCGGGGAGCTGTTTTTT. It encodes CASSPRVAGTGELFF.

V and J are TRBV5-1 and TRBJ2-3, with 11 bases lining up with TRBD2. The V gene's germline CDR1 is SGHRS and CDR2 YFSETQ. Germline trimming cut 1 base from V and 0 bases from J; bases unmatched to any gene: 1. This CDR3 is built from 16 residues. CDR3 amino acids: CASSLRLAGSTDTQYF. The CDR3 DNA sequence: TGCGCCAGCAGCTTGAGACTAGCGGGGAGCACAGATACGCAGTATTTT.

V is TRBV5-6 and J is TRBJ2-5, with 8 bases that match TRBD2. With 0 bases clipped from V and 1 base from J, the junction kept 5 bases outside the gene matches. The germline CDR1 and CDR2 sequences are SGHDT and YYEEEE. This CDR3 spans 16 amino acids. The CDR3 spells CASSLAGGGSQETQYF. The DNA for the CDR3 is TGTGCCAGCAGCTTGGCTGGCGGGGGGTCCCAAGAGACCCAGTACTTC.

The chain employs TRBV9 and TRBJ2-3, with no clear D. The V end was cut by 0 bases, the J end by 3 bases, with 8 bases between. The CDR3 consists of 14 residues. Germline V gene data show CDR1 as SGDLS and CDR2 as YYNGEE. The CDR3 here is CASSVEGGTDTQYF. In nucleotides, the CDR3 is TGTGCCAGCAGCGTAGAGGGCGGTACAGATACGCAGTATTTT.

The chain links TRBV7-2 to TRBJ2-3; D is uncertain. CDR3 length: 14 residues. CDR1 is SGHTA and CDR2 is FQGNSA in the germline V gene. V was cut by 2 bases and J by 4 bases, with 10 bases left in between. Here the CDR3 reads CASSLMWDSDTQYF. The CDR3 nucleotides read TGTGCCAGCAGCTTAATGTGGGATTCAGATACGCAGTATTTT.

In its sample, this clone was seen once. The V call is TRBV6-6, the J call TRBJ1-5; the D is unclear. V was clipped by 0 bases and J by 7 bases, with 7 bases between them. The CDR3 loop spans 13 amino acids. CDR1 is MNHNY and CDR2 is SVGAGI in the germline V gene (reference sequence). CDR3 sequence: CASSYSSRQPQHF. DNA for the CDR3: TGTGCCAGCAGTTACTCTAGCCGGCAGCCCCAGCATTTT.

The chain links TRBV6-1 to TRBJ1-4, with D unclear. This CDR3 has 14 amino acids. Trimming shortened V by 2 bases and J by 6 bases, and 10 bases separated the two germline ends. Germline V lookup: CDR1 MNHNS, CDR2 SASEGT. The CDR3 protein is CASSELEGDEKLFF. In nucleotides, the CDR3 is TGTGCCAGCAGTGAACTAGAGGGTGATGAAAAACTGTTTTTT.

The V call is TRBV28, the J call TRBJ2-2, with D perhaps given as TRBD1 or TRBD2 (5 bases each). The CDR3 is 12 residues long. Germline-derived CDR1 and CDR2 are MDHEN and SYDVKM. Trimming shortened V by 10 bases and J by 4 bases, and 10 bases separated the two germline ends. In DNA, the CDR3 is TGTGCCAATAAGGGGAGCACCGGGGAGCTGTTTTTT. Its translation is CANKGSTGELFF.

The J gene is TRBJ1-3, the V gene TRBV6-5; D unresolved. Germline V CDR1 and CDR2: MNHEY, SVGAGI. The V end was cut by 7 bases, the J end by 4 bases, with 5 bases between. The CDR3 runs to 11 residues. The CDR3 sequence is CASMLGNTIYF. The CDR3 coding sequence is TGTGCCAGCATGCTCGGAAACACCATATATTTT.

This chain links TRBV30 with TRBJ2-7; D may be TRBD2 (5 bases). V lost 3 bases to trimming and J lost 1 base, with 7 bases between them. The CDR3 is 12 amino acids. Per germline, CDR1 GTSNPN and CDR2 SVGIG (reference sequence). The CDR3, as DNA: TGTGCCTGGAGAGCGGTATCCTACGAGCAGTACTTC. Translated, it gives CAWRAVSYEQYF.

V usage is TRBV6-5 and J usage is TRBJ1-5; 7 bases line up with TRBD1. J gave up 9 bases and V 7 bases, and 9 bases lay outside the gene matches. The CDR3 is 13 residues long. CDR1 is MNHEY, CDR2 SVGAGI, per germline. The CDR3 protein is CASIGQASLPQHF. As DNA, the CDR3 is TGTGCCAGCATCGGACAGGCCTCGTTGCCCCAGCATTTT.

This clone was recorded only once. The V gene is TRBV9, the J gene TRBJ2-7; 12 nucleotides align to TRBD1. Germline V gene data show CDR1 as SGDLS and CDR2 as YYNGEE. The CDR3 extends over 15 amino acids. The V gene end was trimmed by 3 bases and the J gene end by 4 bases; junction bases not matched to a gene: 5. Written as DNA, the CDR3 is TGTGCCAGCAGCGAGGGACAGGGGGCGCATTACGAGCAGTACTTC. This codes for CASSEGQGAHYEQYF.